This TCR beta chain was sequenced for a study of T cell responses to AZD1222 COVID-19 vaccine. Concerning this clone: Antigen: not known.

The V gene's germline CDR1 is SGDLS and CDR2 YYNGEE. J lost 5 bases, V lost 3 bases, and 8 bases had no gene match. The CDR3 runs to 16 residues. Study outcomes and limitations: Clonal diversity was possibly underestimated, and white British individuals and females predominated among donors. The reported proportion of spike-specific TCRs targeting unmutated variant regions was nearly half.

Method: immunoSEQ multiplex PCR; TCRdb's copy keeps in-frame clones and lacks some. The sample includes around 58,000 clones, 89% of them seen just once. The study pooled second doses at about 4 or about 12 weeks. This TCR was recovered from an adult who received the AZD1222 COVID-19 vaccine. This specimen was peripheral blood, taken 28 days after the second AZD1222 dose. The chain is built from TRBV9 and TRBJ2-3, with 11 bases matching TRBD2. CDR3 in amino acids: CASSALSGRAGDTQYF. The DNA for the CDR3 is TGTGCCAGCAGCGCCCTTAGCGGGAGGGCCGGAGATACGCAGTATTTT.